This T cell receptor beta chain was recovered during a study of PD-L1 blockade in urothelial cancer. Profiled with immunoSEQ multiplex PCR; TCRdb holds only in-frame clones, not every one. The sample shows 20,000 to 25,000 clones, around 90% of them seen only once. This clone was recorded a few times. Trimming pared 4 bases from V and 0 bases from J, leaving 10 bases between. The CDR3 covers 14 residues. The germline CDR1 and CDR2 sequences are MNHNY and SVGAGI (reference sequence). This TCR was recovered from a woman aged 55 to 70 with urothelial cancer. This chain uses TRBV6-6 with TRBJ2-7; D is possibly TRBD1 (5 bases). The sample was PBMCs, taken around atezolizumab (anti-PD-L1) treatment. Here the CDR3 reads CASSSTVLSYEQYF. The CDR3 DNA reads as TGTGCCAGCAGTTCGACAGTCCTCTCCTACGAGCAGTACTTC.